This T cell receptor (beta chain) was identified in a study of blood T cell repertoires in COVID-19 (dated by TCRdb to 2019 to 2021). Broadly, across the study: Collaborator samples came from the United States, Italy and Spain and covered acute and convalescent phases of COVID-19. The material from the prospective study consisted of cDNA or gDNA derived from T cells, B-cell-depleted T cells, or PBMCs. Deeply sampled blood TCRbeta repertoires from subjects exposed to, actively infected with, or recovered from COVID-19 were included in the dataset. Nearly every sample came with metadata listing a de-identified subject ID, COVID-19 status, age in years and sex. Samples came from the ongoing ImmuneRACE study (first 160 participants) plus 1,254 subjects from 6 global collaborators. Where available, HLA class I and class II types were obtained from metadata supplied by the sample provider rather than from assay-based typing. The repertoires were released in a freely available public database meant as a resource for research on the immune response to SARS-CoV-2. Overall results and qualifications from the work: Clinical and demographic metadata were provided uncurated, with the amount varying by source and participant.

Comment on this clone: No cognate antigen has been identified for it. The input lacks base qualities; no much larger clone sits a single base away.

The collaborating institutions used their own protocols to collect whole blood in K2EDTA tubes. For TCRbeta analysis, collaborators shipped samples as frozen whole blood, isolated PBMCs, or DNA extracted from either of those sample types. Germline trimming amounts to 4 bases on V and 3 bases on J, with 6 as the count of junction bases outside the gene matches. CDR1 and CDR2 were assigned from the germline V gene as SGHRS and YFSETQ. The CDR3 spans 15 residues, from the cysteine through the phenylalanine. The sequence is cut down to CDR3 DNA, 45 bases in frame from base 1. TCRbeta CDR3 regions were amplified from genomic DNA using the immunoSEQ Assay, a bias-controlled multiplex PCR. The authors processed their data as follows. Within the assay, amplification of reference gene primers was used to estimate how many nucleated cells each sample contained. To quantify the absolute abundance of each unique TCRbeta CDR3 rearrangement, sequence reads were collapsed and filtered. For each sample, productive Simpson clonality was calculated as the square root of Simpson's diversity index over productive rearrangements. The table comes from immuneACCESS by way of TCRdb, which keeps in-frame sequences with V and J called. Part of the clones is missing from these tables; in studies checked, under half for an unresolved V gene and the rest for unknown reasons. Clone size and V and J calls were adopted from that table, with D and trimming inferred from the DNA. The sample yields 200,000 or so clones; roughly 80% were counted once. About 18% of the sample comes from the top ten.

The V and J genes are TRBV5-1 and TRBJ1-4; TRBD1 matches 7 bases in the middle. This receptor was identified in a man in his 60s with active or convalescent COVID-19. The specimen sequenced was peripheral blood. In nucleotides, the sequence is TGCGCCAGCAGCCTGGGGACAGCTTCTAATGAAAAACTGTTTTTT. It encodes CASSLGTASNEKLFF.